The rows below give T cell receptor beta chains drawn from one sample of a study of cytomegalovirus exposure and HLA in healthy donors. Assay used: immunoSEQ multiplex PCR; TCRdb lists only in-frame clones, some missing. The table shows 150,000 to 200,000 clones, with roughly 80% occurring only once. Sequencing was carried out using PBMCs. The receptors were sampled from a young man in good health and CMV-seropositive. Both conserved end residues are part of each CDR3. The order of the fields is D gene, J gene, clone size, V gene, CDR3 protein, CDR3 DNA. D genes are given only for firm matches. Some rows have no size entry. The others give once, few or many, or a class for an expanded clone.

D: .; J: TRBJ2-3; size: .; V: TRBV6-1; CDR3: CASSMADGDTDTQYF; DNA: TGTGCCAGCAGTATGGCGGATGGCGACACAGATACGCAGTATTTT
D: TRBD2; J: TRBJ2-7; size: .; V: TRBV4-2; CDR3: CASRDVAGGYEQYF; DNA: TGTGCCAGCAGGGATGTAGCGGGGGGTTACGAGCAGTACTTC
D: TRBD1; J: TRBJ1-3; size: .; V: TRBV7-6; CDR3: CASSPTGLSGNTIYF; DNA: TGTGCCAGCAGCCCGACAGGGCTCTCTGGAAACACCATATATTTT
D: TRBD1; J: TRBJ1-5; size: .; V: TRBV6-5; CDR3: CASSSTGGEQPQHF; DNA: TGTGCCAGCAGTTCGACAGGGGGAGAACAGCCCCAGCATTTT
D: TRBD2; J: TRBJ2-5; size: .; V: TRBV6-5; CDR3: CASQRLAGGQETQYF; DNA: TGTGCCAGCCAGAGACTAGCGGGGGGCCAAGAGACCCAGTACTTC
D: .; J: TRBJ2-5; size: .; V: TRBV7-3; CDR3: CASSLTGARRDQETQYF; DNA: TGTGCCAGCAGCTTAACAGGGGCACGGAGGGACCAAGAGACCCAGTACTTC
D: TRBD1; J: TRBJ2-6; size: .; V: TRBV7-9; CDR3: CASSVRGPSGANVLTF; DNA: TGTGCCAGCAGCGTTAGGGGGCCCTCTGGGGCCAACGTCCTGACTTTC
D: TRBD2; J: TRBJ2-7; size: .; V: TRBV28; CDR3: CASSSPRFSGPSYEQYF; DNA: TGTGCCAGCAGTTCCCCCCGGTTTAGCGGGCCCTCCTACGAGCAGTACTTC
D: TRBD2; J: TRBJ2-3; size: .; V: TRBV10-1; CDR3: CASSDIAGTDTQYF; DNA: TGCGCCAGCAGTGATATAGCGGGAACAGATACGCAGTATTTT
D: TRBD1; J: TRBJ1-1; size: .; V: TRBV7-9; CDR3: CASSQQGRNTEAFF; DNA: TGTGCCAGCAGCCAACAGGGGCGGAACACTGAAGCTTTCTTT
D: TRBD2; J: TRBJ2-1; size: .; V: TRBV5-4; CDR3: CASSPGTSGYNEQFF; DNA: TGTGCCAGCAGTCCTGGGACTAGCGGTTACAATGAGCAGTTCTTC
D: TRBD1; J: TRBJ2-7; size: .; V: TRBV6-5; CDR3: CASSLGQGARYEQYF; DNA: TGTGCCAGCAGCCTGGGACAGGGGGCGCGCTACGAGCAGTACTTC
D: .; J: TRBJ2-1; size: .; V: TRBV27; CDR3: CASSPTQGAPTLIYNEQFF; DNA: TGTGCCAGCAGTCCAACACAGGGAGCCCCAACACTTATCTACAATGAGCAGTTCTTC
D: TRBD1; J: TRBJ2-7; size: .; V: TRBV7-9; CDR3: CASSTDRVYPYEQYF; DNA: TGTGCCAGCAGCACAGACAGGGTTTATCCCTACGAGCAGTACTTC
D: .; J: TRBJ2-1; size: .; V: TRBV2; CDR3: CASSGSEQFF; DNA: TGTGCCAGCAGTGGCAGTGAGCAGTTCTTC
D: .; J: TRBJ1-2; size: few; V: TRBV7-9; CDR3: CASSLGRSYGYTF; DNA: TGTGCCAGCAGCTTAGGTAGGAGCTATGGCTACACCTTC
D: .; J: TRBJ2-7; size: .; V: TRBV4-1; CDR3: CASSPGGILYEQYF; DNA: TGCGCCAGCAGCCCCGGAGGGATATTGTACGAGCAGTACTTC
D: TRBD2; J: TRBJ2-5; size: .; V: TRBV5-4; CDR3: CASSWGSGLAGLETQYF; DNA: TGTGCCAGCAGCTGGGGGAGTGGACTAGCGGGTTTGGAGACCCAGTACTTC
D: TRBD1; J: TRBJ2-7; size: .; V: TRBV5-1; CDR3: CASSSRGGRGIYEQYF; DNA: TGCGCCAGCAGTTCCCGAGGAGGCAGGGGGATATACGAGCAGTACTTC
D: TRBD2; J: TRBJ2-1; size: .; V: TRBV5-1; CDR3: CASRLAGGNEQFF; DNA: TGCGCCAGCAGGCTAGCGGGGGGCAATGAGCAGTTCTTC
D: .; J: TRBJ2-7; size: .; V: TRBV9; CDR3: CASSVDSSPSSYEQYF; DNA: TGTGCCAGCAGCGTAGATAGTAGCCCGAGCTCCTACGAGCAGTACTTC
D: .; J: TRBJ1-2; size: .; V: TRBV28; CDR3: CASSLGRREYGYTF; DNA: TGTGCCAGCAGTCTTGGGAGGCGGGAATATGGCTACACCTTC
D: TRBD1; J: TRBJ1-1; size: .; V: TRBV29-1; CDR3: CSVRDRGNTEAFF; DNA: TGCAGCGTGAGGGACAGGGGGAACACTGAAGCTTTCTTT
D: TRBD2; J: TRBJ2-1; size: .; V: TRBV5-1; CDR3: CASSLTSGPYNEQFF; DNA: TGCGCCAGCAGCTTGACTAGCGGCCCCTACAATGAGCAGTTCTTC
D: TRBD1; J: TRBJ1-2; size: .; V: TRBV11-2; CDR3: CASSYTTPFDRGRDGYTF; DNA: TGTGCCAGCAGCTACACCACACCCTTTGACAGGGGGCGCGATGGCTACACCTTC
D: TRBD1; J: TRBJ1-1; size: few; V: TRBV6-5; CDR3: CASRTQTGGSEAFF; DNA: TGTGCCAGCAGAACCCAGACAGGGGGGAGTGAAGCTTTCTTT
D: .; J: TRBJ2-7; size: once; V: TRBV10-3; CDR3: CAISEKGIYYEQYF; DNA: TGTGCCATCAGTGAAAAGGGGATCTATTACGAGCAGTACTTC
D: TRBD2; J: TRBJ2-5; size: .; V: TRBV10-3; CDR3: CAISETSGSETQYF; DNA: TGTGCCATCAGTGAAACTAGCGGGAGTGAGACCCAGTACTTC
D: .; J: TRBJ2-1; size: .; V: TRBV13; CDR3: CASSSLDRRDPNEQFF; DNA: TGTGCCAGCAGCTCCTTGGACAGACGAGATCCTAATGAGCAGTTCTTC
D: .; J: TRBJ2-7; size: .; V: TRBV7-9; CDR3: CASSLARAYEQYF; DNA: TGTGCCAGCAGCTTAGCGCGAGCCTACGAGCAGTACTTC
D: .; J: TRBJ1-5; size: .; V: TRBV7-9; CDR3: CASSLGQGDQPQHF; DNA: TGTGCCAGCAGCTTAGGCCAGGGTGATCAGCCCCAGCATTTT
D: .; J: TRBJ1-5; size: .; V: TRBV5-5; CDR3: CASSLGEGGQPQHF; DNA: TGTGCCAGCAGCTTGGGCGAGGGCGGTCAGCCCCAGCATTTT
D: .; J: TRBJ2-2; size: .; V: TRBV5-4; CDR3: CASSLGLDPGELFF; DNA: TGTGCCAGCAGCTTGGGGCTAGACCCCGGGGAGCTGTTTTTT
D: TRBD2; J: TRBJ2-7; size: .; V: TRBV29-1; CDR3: CSVCGSSYEQYF; DNA: TGCAGCGTTTGCGGGAGTTCCTACGAGCAGTACTTC
D: TRBD1; J: TRBJ1-1; size: .; V: TRBV6-5; CDR3: CASRRTGTETEAFF; DNA: TGTGCCAGCAGAAGGACAGGGACGGAAACTGAAGCTTTCTTT
D: TRBD2; J: TRBJ2-7; size: .; V: TRBV27; CDR3: CASSPGGRVAGRYEQYF; DNA: TGTGCCAGCAGTCCCGGGGGGAGAGTAGCGGGACGCTACGAGCAGTACTTC
D: TRBD1; J: TRBJ1-1; size: few; V: TRBV5-1; CDR3: CASSPRDRFEAFF; DNA: TGCGCCAGCAGTCCCCGGGACAGGTTTGAAGCTTTCTTT
D: .; J: TRBJ2-1; size: few; V: TRBV4-1; CDR3: CASSQVMAQIDEQFF; DNA: TGCGCCAGCAGCCAAGTAATGGCCCAGATCGATGAGCAGTTCTTC
D: .; J: TRBJ2-2; size: .; V: TRBV9; CDR3: CASSGTSLGTGELFF; DNA: TGTGCCAGCAGCGGTACTAGCCTGGGCACCGGGGAGCTGTTTTTT
D: TRBD2; J: TRBJ2-5; size: .; V: TRBV9; CDR3: CASSVGGLAGNQETQYF; DNA: TGTGCCAGCAGCGTAGGAGGGCTAGCGGGAAACCAAGAGACCCAGTACTTC
D: .; J: TRBJ1-2; size: .; V: TRBV25-1; CDR3: CASSGTGANYGYTF; DNA: TGTGCCAGCAGTGGGACGGGAGCTAACTATGGCTACACCTTC